Each of the 18 T cell receptor beta chains below was sequenced from the same sample in a study of T-cell reconstitution after alpha-beta-depleted transplantation in children. A library of TCRbeta sequences, prepared with unique molecular identifiers, was generated. Each CDR3 protein is one row after TCRdb ran MiXCR on the PCR reads. The repertoire holds around 230,000 distinct CDR3 sequences, about 15% seen once, with 43% in the top ten. The material was PBMCs, mostly from graft donor cells, obtained 360 days after TCRalphabeta/CD19-depleted stem cell transplant. These receptors were taken from a male patient aged 2 to 9 who had a stem cell transplant for acute lymphoblastic leukemia, so the T cells may come from the graft donor.

This clonotype was seen at least ten times. The chain carries TRBV9 and TRBJ2-1; D ambiguous. The CDR3 has 18 amino acids. The V end was cut by 0 bases, the J end by 0 bases, with 16 bases between. Germline loops: CDR1 SGDLS, CDR2 YYNGEE. Here the CDR3 DNA reads TGTGCCAGCAGCGTAGGTCCCACCACACATAGCTCCTACAATGAGCAGTTCTTC. Its protein product is CASSVGPTTHSSYNEQFF.

The V call is TRBV5-5, the J call TRBJ2-3; 7 bases match TRBD1. Per the germline V gene, CDR1 is SGHKS and CDR2 is YYEKEE (reference sequence). The CDR3 totals 15 residues. The ends lost 0 bases at V and 5 bases at J; junction bases unmatched: 6. CDR3 nucleotide sequence: TGTGCCAGCAGCTTGGCCCTAAACAGGGGAGATACGCAGTATTTT. Translation gives CASSLALNRGDTQYF.

The chain couples TRBV20-1 to TRBJ2-3, with D hard to call. Trimming took 0 bases from V and 3 from J, leaving 7 bases between them. Germline V CDR1 and CDR2: DFQATT, SNEGSKA (reference sequence). This CDR3 comprises 13 residues. The CDR3 sequence is CSARDVGTDTQYF. CDR3 DNA: TGCAGTGCTAGAGATGTAGGTACAGATACGCAGTATTTT.

This clonotype was seen more than once but under ten times. This rearrangement joins TRBV19 to TRBJ2-7; D perhaps matches TRBD1 (6 bases). The germline V and J ends were trimmed by 1 base and 2 bases, with 18 bases remaining between them. Per germline, CDR1 LNHDA and CDR2 SQIVND (reference sequence). This CDR3 comprises 17 residues. The chain's CDR3 is CASSIGRQQWDTYEQYF. The CDR3 DNA follows: TGTGCCAGTAGTATAGGCCGGCAACAATGGGACACCTACGAGCAGTACTTC.

J is TRBJ2-1 and V is TRBV6-2 or TRBV6-3; the match to TRBD2 covers 7 bases. The CDR3 totals 12 residues. Germline assignment: CDR1 MNHEY and CDR2 SVGEGT. Unmatched junction bases numbered 6, after V lost 6 bases and J lost 10 bases. In nucleotides, the CDR3 is TGTGCCAGCAGCCGACTAGCTTGGGAGCAGTTCTTC. Residues: CASSRLAWEQFF.

The rearrangement uses TRBV6-2 or TRBV6-3 and TRBJ2-7; D is ambiguous. Germline V gives CDR1 MNHEY, CDR2 SVGEGT. The V end lost 0 bases, the J end lost 10 bases, and 10 bases lay between the germline ends. The CDR3 has 12 amino acids. This chain's CDR3 is CASSYSGLPQYF. CDR3 in DNA: TGTGCCAGCAGTTACTCCGGCCTGCCTCAGTACTTC.

This clonotype was found a few times. The chain is built from TRBV19 and TRBJ2-1; 13 bases are a match to TRBD2. V lost 9 bases and J lost 6; bases outside the gene matches: 2. The CDR3 length is 13 residues. CDR1 and CDR2 (germline): LNHDA, SQIVND (reference sequence). The CDR3 loop reads CASRLAGGNEQFF. The CDR3 bases are TGTGCCAGCAGACTAGCGGGAGGCAATGAGCAGTTCTTC.

The chain couples TRBV13 to TRBJ2-7, with D possibly matching TRBD1 (6 bases). Germline V gene lookup returns CDR1 PRHDT and CDR2 FYEKMQ (reference sequence). CDR3 length: 18 amino acids. CDR3 nucleotide sequence: TGTACCATCAGTTTAGCGTCATCCTTGGGACATATTTCCTACGAGCAGTACTTC. Translating it yields CTISLASSLGHISYEQYF. The whole variable domain, filled in from reference TRBV13 and TRBJ2-7, reads AAGVIQSPRHLIKEKRETATLKCYPIPRHDTVYWYQQGPGQDPQFLISFYEKMQSDKGSIPDRFSAQQFSDYHSELNMSSLELGDSALYFCTISLASSLGHISYEQYFGPGTRLTVT.

This clonotype was picked up a small number of times. The rearrangement joins TRBV4-3 to TRBJ1-2; a possible D gene is TRBD1 (5 bases). Germline V gene data show CDR1 as LGHNA and CDR2 as YSLEER. The CDR3 consists of 13 residues. V dropped 1 base and J dropped 8 bases, with 11 bases sitting between them. The CDR3 protein is CASSQVGGWGYTF. In DNA form, the CDR3 reads TGCGCCAGCAGCCAAGTCGGGGGTTGGGGCTACACCTTC.

This chain joins TRBV2 and TRBJ2-5, with D tentatively TRBD1 (5 bases). The CDR3 is 13 residues long. Trimming cost V 2 bases and J 11 bases, with 15 bases left between them. Germline CDR1 is SNHLY and CDR2 is FYNNEI. The CDR3 nucleotides read TGTGCCAGCAGTGAAAATAATTTGGACAAGCAGTACTTC. Amino acids: CASSENNLDKQYF.

The V call is TRBV7-2, the J call TRBJ1-5; 9 bases fit TRBD1. V dropped 6 bases and J dropped 7; count of bases not matched to a gene: 7. The V gene's germline CDR1 is SGHTA and CDR2 FQGNSA. The CDR3 consists of 14 residues. The DNA for the CDR3 is TGTGCCAGCAGGGACAGGGGCGAGGGCCAGCCCCAGCATTTT. Amino acids: CASRDRGEGQPQHF.

The V gene is TRBV7-9, the J gene TRBJ2-7; no clear D. Looked up from germline, CDR1 is SEHNR and CDR2 is FQNEAQ (reference sequence). V was clipped by 5 bases and J by 0 bases, with 11 bases between them. The CDR3 covers 14 residues. CDR3 DNA sequence: TGTGCCAGCAGCCCAAGATCTAGCTCCTACGAGCAGTACTTC. Its translation: CASSPRSSSYEQYF. Filled out from reference TRBV7-9 and TRBJ2-7, the complete variable domain reads DTGVSQNPRHKITKRGQNVTFRCDPISEHNRLYWYRQTLGQGPEFLTYFQNEAQLEKSRLLSDRFSAERPKGSFSTLEIQRTEQGDSAMYLCASSPRSSSYEQYFGPGTRLTVT.

The chain carries TRBV29-1 and TRBJ1-1; D remains unclear. The germline CDR1 and CDR2 sequences are SQVTM and ANQGSEA. The V gene lost 2 bases and the J gene lost 0 bases, with 13 bases spanning the gap. The CDR3 extends over 15 amino acids. The CDR3 sequence is CSVELAGALNTEAFF. In nucleotides, the CDR3 is TGCAGCGTTGAATTGGCAGGAGCCCTGAACACTGAAGCTTTCTTT.

This clonotype has more than one count but fewer than ten. In DNA form, the CDR3 reads TGCGCCAGCAGCGGCGGACTGTACGAGCAGTACTTC. Translation: CASSGGLYEQYF. The chain employs TRBV5-1 and TRBJ2-7; maybe TRBD2 (5 bases). V was trimmed by 4 bases and J by 4 bases, leaving 9 bases between them. The CDR3 has 12 amino acids. The germline V gene encodes CDR1 SGHRS and CDR2 YFSETQ.

J is TRBJ1-5 and V is TRBV7-8; unclear D gene. Trimming took 1 base from V and 9 from J, leaving 7 bases between them. Germline CDR1 and CDR2: SGHVS and FQNEAQ. CDR3 length: 12 amino acids. The CDR3 spells CASSLDLGPQHF. In DNA, the CDR3 is TGTGCCAGCAGCTTAGATTTGGGGCCCCAGCATTTT.

This clonotype was counted between two and nine times. The CDR3 protein is CASSLALLAGSTGELFF. The CDR3 coding sequence is TGTGCCAGCAGCCTGGCGTTGTTAGCGGGGAGCACCGGGGAGCTGTTTTTT. The chain recombines TRBV5-8 with TRBJ2-2, with 8 nucleotides matching TRBD2. The CDR3 runs to 17 residues. After removal of 4 bases from V and 4 bases from J, the junction contained 12 bases not matched to a gene. Germline V gives CDR1 SGHTS, CDR2 YDEGEE.

This clonotype was counted only a few times. The chain carries TRBV20-1 and TRBJ2-5, with 10 bases that match TRBD2. This CDR3 spans 13 amino acids. Per the germline V gene, CDR1 is DFQATT and CDR2 is SNEGSKA (reference sequence). V was pared by 5 bases and J by 2 bases, with 2 bases of the junction left unmatched. The CDR3, as DNA: TGCAGTGCTTCACTAGCGGGGCAAGAGACCCAGTACTTC. It specifies CSASLAGQETQYF.

The rearrangement joins TRBV12-3 or TRBV12-4 to TRBJ2-1, with D possibly matching TRBD1 (6 bases). Trimming cost V 4 bases and J 9 bases, with 13 bases left between them. The CDR3 has 13 residues. CDR3 bases: TGTGCCAGCAGTTCTACAGGGATCGGTGAGCAGTTCTTC. This codes for CASSSTGIGEQFF.